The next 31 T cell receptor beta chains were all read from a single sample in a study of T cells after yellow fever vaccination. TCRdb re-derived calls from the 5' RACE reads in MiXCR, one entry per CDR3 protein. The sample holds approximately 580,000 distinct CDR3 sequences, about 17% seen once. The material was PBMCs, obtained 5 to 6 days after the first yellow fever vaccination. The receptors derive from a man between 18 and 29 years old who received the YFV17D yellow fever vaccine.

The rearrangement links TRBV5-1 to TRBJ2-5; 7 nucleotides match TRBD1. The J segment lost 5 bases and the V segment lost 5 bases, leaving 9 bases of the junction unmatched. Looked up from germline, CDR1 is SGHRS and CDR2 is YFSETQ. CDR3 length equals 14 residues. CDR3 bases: TGCGCCAGCAGTGTAGGGGCAGGGGGTGAGACCCAGTACTTC. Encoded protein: CASSVGAGGETQYF.

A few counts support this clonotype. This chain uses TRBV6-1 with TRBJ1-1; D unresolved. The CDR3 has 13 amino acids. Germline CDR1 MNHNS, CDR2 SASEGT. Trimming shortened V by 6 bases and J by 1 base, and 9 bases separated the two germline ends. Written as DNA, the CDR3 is TGTGCCAGCAGCAGAACACGGAACACTGAAGCTTTCTTT. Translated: CASSRTRNTEAFF.

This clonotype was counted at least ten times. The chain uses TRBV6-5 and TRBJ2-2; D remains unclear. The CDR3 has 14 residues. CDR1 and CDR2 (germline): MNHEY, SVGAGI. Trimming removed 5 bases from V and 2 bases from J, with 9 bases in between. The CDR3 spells CASSHDGNTGELFF. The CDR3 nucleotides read TGTGCCAGCAGTCACGACGGAAACACCGGGGAGCTGTTTTTT.

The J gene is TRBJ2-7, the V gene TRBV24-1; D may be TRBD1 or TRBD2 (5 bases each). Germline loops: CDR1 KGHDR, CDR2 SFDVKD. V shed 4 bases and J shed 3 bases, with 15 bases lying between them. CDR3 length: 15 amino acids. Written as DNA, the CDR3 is TGTGCCACCAGTGACTGGGACCGAGTTGTCTACGAGCAGTACGTC. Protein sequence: CATSDWDRVVYEQYV.

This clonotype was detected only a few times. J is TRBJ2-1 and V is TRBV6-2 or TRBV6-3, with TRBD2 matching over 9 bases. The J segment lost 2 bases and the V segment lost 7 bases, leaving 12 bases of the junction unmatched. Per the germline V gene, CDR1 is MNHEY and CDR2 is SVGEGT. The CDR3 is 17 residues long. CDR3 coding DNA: TGTGCCAGCATCCATCACCTAGCGGGGCGAACCTACAATGAGCAGTTCTTC. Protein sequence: CASIHHLAGRTYNEQFF.

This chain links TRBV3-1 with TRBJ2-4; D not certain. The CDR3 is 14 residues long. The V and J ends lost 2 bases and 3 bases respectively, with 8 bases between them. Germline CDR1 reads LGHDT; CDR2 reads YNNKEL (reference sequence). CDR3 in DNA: TGTGCCAGCAGCCAAATGGGGAACAAAAACATTCAGTACTTC. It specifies CASSQMGNKNIQYF.

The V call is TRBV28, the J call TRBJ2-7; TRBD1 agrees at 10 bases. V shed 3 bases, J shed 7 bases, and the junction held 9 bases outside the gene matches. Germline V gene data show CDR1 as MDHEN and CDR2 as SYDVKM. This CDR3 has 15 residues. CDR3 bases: TGTGCCAGCAGTTTCTCCGGGACAGGGGACCGGGAGCAGTACGTC. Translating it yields CASSFSGTGDREQYV.

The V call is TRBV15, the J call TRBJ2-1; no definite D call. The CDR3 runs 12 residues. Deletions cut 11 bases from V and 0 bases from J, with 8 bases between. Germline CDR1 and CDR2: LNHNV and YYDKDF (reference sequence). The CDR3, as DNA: TGTGCCGTTTCCAGCTCCTACAATGAGCAGTTCTTC. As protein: CAVSSSYNEQFF.

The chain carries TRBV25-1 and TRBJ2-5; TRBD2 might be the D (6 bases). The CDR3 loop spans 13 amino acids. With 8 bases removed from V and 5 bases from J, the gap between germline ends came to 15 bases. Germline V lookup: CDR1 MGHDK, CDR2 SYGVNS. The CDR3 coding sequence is TGTGCCAGCGGGGGGTTCGGCTTGGAGACCCAGTACTTC. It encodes CASGGFGLETQYF.

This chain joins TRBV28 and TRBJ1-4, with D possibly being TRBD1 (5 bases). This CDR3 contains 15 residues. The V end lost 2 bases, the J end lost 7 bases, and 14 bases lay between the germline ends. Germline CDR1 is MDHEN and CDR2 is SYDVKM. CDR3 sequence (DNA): TGTGCCAGCAGTTTAGTCGGGGGATCGACTGAAAAACTGTTTTTT. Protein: CASSLVGGSTEKLFF.

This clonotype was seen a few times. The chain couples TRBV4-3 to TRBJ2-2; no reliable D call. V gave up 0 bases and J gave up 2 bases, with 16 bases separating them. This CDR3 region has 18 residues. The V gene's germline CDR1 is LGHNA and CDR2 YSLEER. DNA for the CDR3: TGCGCCAGCAGCCAAGAAGCTTTGCAAGGGATAAACACCGGGGAGCTGTTTTTT. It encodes CASSQEALQGINTGELFF.

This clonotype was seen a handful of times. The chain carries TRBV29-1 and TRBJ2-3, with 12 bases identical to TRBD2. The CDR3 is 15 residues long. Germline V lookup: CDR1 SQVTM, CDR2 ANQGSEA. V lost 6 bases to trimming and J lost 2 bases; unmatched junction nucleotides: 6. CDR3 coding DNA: TGCAGCGTCGCACTAGCGGGGGGATTCACAGATACGCAGTATTTT. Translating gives CSVALAGGFTDTQYF.

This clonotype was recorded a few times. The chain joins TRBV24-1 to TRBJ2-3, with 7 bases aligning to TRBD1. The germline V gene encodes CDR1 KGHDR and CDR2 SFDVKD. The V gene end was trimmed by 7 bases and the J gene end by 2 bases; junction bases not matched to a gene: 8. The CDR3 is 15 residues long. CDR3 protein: CATSRLGTDTDTQYF. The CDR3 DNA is TGTGCCACCAGCCGCCTAGGGACAGACACAGATACGCAGTATTTT.

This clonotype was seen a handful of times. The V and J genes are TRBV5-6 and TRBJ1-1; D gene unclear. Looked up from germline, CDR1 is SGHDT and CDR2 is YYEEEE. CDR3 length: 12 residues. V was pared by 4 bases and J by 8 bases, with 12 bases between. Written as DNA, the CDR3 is TGTGCCAGCAGCACACGGTCTCGGGAAGCTTTCTTT. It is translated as CASSTRSREAFF. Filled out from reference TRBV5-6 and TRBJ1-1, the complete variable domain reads DAGVTQSPTHLIKTRGQQVTLRCSPKSGHDTVSWYQQALGQGPQFIFQYYEEEERQRGNFPDRFSGHQFPNYSSELNVNALLLGDSALYLCASSTRSREAFFGQGTRLTVV.

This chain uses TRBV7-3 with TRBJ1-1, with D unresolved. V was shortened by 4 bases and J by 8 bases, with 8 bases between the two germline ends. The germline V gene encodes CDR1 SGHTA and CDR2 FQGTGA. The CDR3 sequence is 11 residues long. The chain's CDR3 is CASSSGLEAFF. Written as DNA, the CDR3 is TGTGCCAGCAGCTCTGGACTGGAAGCTTTCTTT.

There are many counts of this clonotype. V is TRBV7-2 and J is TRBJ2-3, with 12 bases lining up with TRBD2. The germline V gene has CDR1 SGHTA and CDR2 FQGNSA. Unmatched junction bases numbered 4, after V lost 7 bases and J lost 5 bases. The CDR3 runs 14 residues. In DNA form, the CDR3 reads TGTGCCAGCACCCTAGCGGGGGGGCTAGATACGCAGTATTTT. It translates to CASTLAGGLDTQYF.

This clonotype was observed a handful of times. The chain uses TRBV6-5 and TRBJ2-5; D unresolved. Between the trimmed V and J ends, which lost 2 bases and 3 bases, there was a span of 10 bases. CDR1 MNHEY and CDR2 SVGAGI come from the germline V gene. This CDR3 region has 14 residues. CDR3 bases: TGTGCCAGCAGTTACGTTGGAGTTGAAGAGACCCAGTACTTC. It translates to CASSYVGVEETQYF.

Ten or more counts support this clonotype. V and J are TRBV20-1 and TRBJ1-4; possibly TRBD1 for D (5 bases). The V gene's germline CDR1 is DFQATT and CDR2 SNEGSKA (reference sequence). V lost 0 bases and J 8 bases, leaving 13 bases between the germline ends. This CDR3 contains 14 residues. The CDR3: CSARDPRVEEKLFF. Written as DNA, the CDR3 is TGCAGTGCTAGAGATCCCAGGGTCGAAGAAAAACTGTTTTTT.

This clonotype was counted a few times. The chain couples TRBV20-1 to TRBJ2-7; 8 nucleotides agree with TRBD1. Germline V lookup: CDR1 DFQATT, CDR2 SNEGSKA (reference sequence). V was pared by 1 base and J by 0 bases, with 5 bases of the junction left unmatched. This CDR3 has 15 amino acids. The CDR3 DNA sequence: TGCAGTGCTAGAGTCCCAGGGGGCACCTCCTACGAGCAGTACGTC. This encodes CSARVPGGTSYEQYV.

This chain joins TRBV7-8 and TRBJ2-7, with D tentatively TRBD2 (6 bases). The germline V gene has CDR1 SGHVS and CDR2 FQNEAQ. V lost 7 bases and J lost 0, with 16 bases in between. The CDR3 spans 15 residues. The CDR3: CASTPLGGVSYEQYF. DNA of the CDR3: TGTGCCAGCACCCCGCTTGGAGGGGTCTCCTACGAGCAGTACTTC.

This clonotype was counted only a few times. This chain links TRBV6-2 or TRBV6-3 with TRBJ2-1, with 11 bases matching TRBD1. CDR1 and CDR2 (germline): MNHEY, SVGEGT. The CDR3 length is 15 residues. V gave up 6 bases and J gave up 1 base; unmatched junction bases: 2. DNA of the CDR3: TGTGCCAGCAGGGACAGGGGGCTTTCCTACAATGAGCAGTTCTTC. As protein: CASRDRGLSYNEQFF.

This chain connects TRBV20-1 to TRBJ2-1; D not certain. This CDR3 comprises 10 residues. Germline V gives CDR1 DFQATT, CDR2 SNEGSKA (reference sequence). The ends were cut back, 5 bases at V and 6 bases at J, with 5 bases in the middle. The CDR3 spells CSALGNEQFF. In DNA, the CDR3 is TGCAGTGCTCTTGGCAATGAGCAGTTCTTC.

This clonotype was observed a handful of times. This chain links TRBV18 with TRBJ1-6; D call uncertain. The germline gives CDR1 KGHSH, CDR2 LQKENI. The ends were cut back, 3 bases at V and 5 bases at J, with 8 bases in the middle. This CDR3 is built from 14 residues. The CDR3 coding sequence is TGTGCCAGCTCACCGACTTCAGATAATTCACCCCTCCACTTT. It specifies CASSPTSDNSPLHF.

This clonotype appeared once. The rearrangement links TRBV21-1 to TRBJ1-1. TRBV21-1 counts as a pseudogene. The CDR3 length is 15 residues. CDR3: CVSSKALVRNTEAFF. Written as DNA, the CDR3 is TGTGTCAGCAGCAAAGCGCTCGTACGGAACACTGAAGCTTTCTTT.

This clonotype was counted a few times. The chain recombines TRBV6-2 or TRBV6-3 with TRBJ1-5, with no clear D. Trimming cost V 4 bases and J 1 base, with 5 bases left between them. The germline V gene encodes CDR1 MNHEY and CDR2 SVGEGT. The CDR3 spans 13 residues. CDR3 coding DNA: TGTGCCAGCAGTTTGCCGAGCAATCAGCCCCAGCATTTT. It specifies CASSLPSNQPQHF.

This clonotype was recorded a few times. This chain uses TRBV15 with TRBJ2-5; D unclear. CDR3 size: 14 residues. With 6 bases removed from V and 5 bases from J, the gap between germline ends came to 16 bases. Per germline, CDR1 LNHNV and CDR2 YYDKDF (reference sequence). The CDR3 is CATSPRLTSETQYF. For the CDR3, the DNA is TGTGCCACCAGTCCCCGACTGACCTCGGAGACCCAGTACTTC.

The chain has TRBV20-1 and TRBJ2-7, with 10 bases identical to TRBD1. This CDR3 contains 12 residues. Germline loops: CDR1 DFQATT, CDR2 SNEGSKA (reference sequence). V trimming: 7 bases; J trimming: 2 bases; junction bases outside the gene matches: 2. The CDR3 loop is CSVGTGAYEQYV. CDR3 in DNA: TGCAGTGTAGGGACAGGGGCCTACGAGCAGTACGTC.

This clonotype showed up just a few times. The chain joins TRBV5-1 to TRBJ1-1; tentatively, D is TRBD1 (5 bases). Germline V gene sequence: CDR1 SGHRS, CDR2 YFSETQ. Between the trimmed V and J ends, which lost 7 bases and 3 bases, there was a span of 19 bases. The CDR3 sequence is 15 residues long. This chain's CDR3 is CASGSGAGGHTEAFF. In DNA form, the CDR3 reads TGCGCCAGCGGGAGCGGGGCCGGAGGCCACACTGAAGCTTTCTTT.

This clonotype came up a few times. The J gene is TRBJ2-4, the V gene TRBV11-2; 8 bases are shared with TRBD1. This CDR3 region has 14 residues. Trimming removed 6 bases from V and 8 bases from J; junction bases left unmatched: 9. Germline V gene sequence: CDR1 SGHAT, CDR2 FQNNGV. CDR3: CASSSDRVEYIQYF. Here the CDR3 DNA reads TGTGCCAGCAGTTCGGACAGGGTAGAGTACATTCAGTACTTC.

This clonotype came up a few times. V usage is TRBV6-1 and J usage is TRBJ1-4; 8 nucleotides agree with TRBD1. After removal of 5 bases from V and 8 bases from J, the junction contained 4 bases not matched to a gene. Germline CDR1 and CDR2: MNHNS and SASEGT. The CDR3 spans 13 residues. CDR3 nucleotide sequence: TGTGCCAGCAGTCGGGACAGGTTCGAAAAACTGTTTTTT. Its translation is CASSRDRFEKLFF.

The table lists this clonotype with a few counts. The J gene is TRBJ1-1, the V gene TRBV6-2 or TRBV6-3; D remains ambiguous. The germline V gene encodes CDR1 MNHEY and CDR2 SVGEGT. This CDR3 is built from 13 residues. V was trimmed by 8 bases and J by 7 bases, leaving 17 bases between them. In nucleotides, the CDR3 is TGTGCCAGCCGTCGCTCGGGGATAAGTGAAGCTTTCTTT. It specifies CASRRSGISEAFF.